This is a list of T cell receptor beta chains from one sample in a study of naive and memory T cell subsets. TCRdb called the UMI-ligation and nested PCR reads again in MiXCR, with one record for every CDR3 protein. In the table there are 130,000 to 150,000 distinct CDR3 sequences, about a sixth of which are singletons. The material sequenced was naive CD4+ T cells from blood. The receptors shown here come from a human donor in good health. The CDR3 runs from the conserved cysteine through the conserved F or W. D genes are given only for firm matches. Part of the rows lack a size; the others show once, few, many or a class for expanded clones.

CDR3 length	J gene	clone size	D gene	V gene	CDR3 DNA	CDR3 protein
13	TRBJ2-3	once	.	TRBV14	TGTGCCAGCAGCCCCCGACAGCTGTCCACGCAGTATTTT	CASSPRQLSTQYF
16	TRBJ2-7	few	TRBD2	TRBV7-9	TGTGCCAGCAGTCGCGGGGTAGCGGGAGGGAACTACGAGCAGTACTTC	CASSRGVAGGNYEQYF
12	TRBJ2-1	few	.	TRBV7-9	TGTGCCAGCAGCTCCAGGGCGGATGAGCAGTTCTTC	CASSSRADEQFF
13	TRBJ2-2	.	.	TRBV29-1	TGCAGCGCTTCGTCCACGAACACCGGGGAGCTGTTTTTT	CSASSTNTGELFF
12	TRBJ2-2	many	.	TRBV4-1	TGCGCCAGCAGCCAACCACTTGGGGAGCTGTTTTTT	CASSQPLGELFF
11	TRBJ2-5	many	.	TRBV28	TGTGCCAGCAGGCTGACGCAGACCCAGTACTTC	CASRLTQTQYF
14	TRBJ2-4	many	.	TRBV5-6	TGTGCCAGCGTCAAGGGTCTTGCCAAAAACATTCAGTACTTC	CASVKGLAKNIQYF
19	TRBJ1-4	few	TRBD1	TRBV11-3	TGTGCCAGCAGCTGCCCCCAGTTCGGGACAGTTGCAACTAATGAAAAACTGTTTTTT	CASSCPQFGTVATNEKLFF
17	TRBJ2-4	few	.	TRBV7-9	TGTGCCAGCAGCTTAGAGGCAGGGGCCCTAGCCAAAAACATTCAGTACTTC	CASSLEAGALAKNIQYF
14	TRBJ1-4	.	TRBD1	TRBV4-1	TGCGCCAGCAGCCCGTGGACAGGGAATGAAAAACTGTTTTTT	CASSPWTGNEKLFF
17	TRBJ2-3	.	.	TRBV11-3	TGTGCCAGCAGCTTAAACGGGTTTGTCGGGGGCACAGATACGCAGTATTTT	CASSLNGFVGGTDTQYF
14	TRBJ1-3	few	.	TRBV20-1	TGCAGTGCTAGAGATCTACAGGCTGGAAACACCATATATTTT	CSARDLQAGNTIYF
16	TRBJ1-6	once	.	TRBV4-1	TGCGCCAGCAGCCAAGAGCGGGGGGTAAAGAATTCACCCCTCCACTTT	CASSQERGVKNSPLHF
15	TRBJ2-1	.	TRBD2	TRBV3-1	TGTGCCAGCAGCCAAGGGACTAGCGCCTACAATGAGCAGTTCTTC	CASSQGTSAYNEQFF
15	TRBJ2-3	few	.	TRBV12-3/TRBV12-4	TGTGCCAGCAGTACTGCGACGGGTCATCCAGATACGCAGTATTTT	CASSTATGHPDTQYF
15	TRBJ2-5	.	.	TRBV30	TGTGCCTGGACCCTGGGGGGACAGAAACAAGAGACCCAGTACTTC	CAWTLGGQKQETQYF
13	TRBJ1-2	.	.	TRBV6-5	TGTGCCAGCAGTTCCGGTCAGAACTATGGCTACACCTTC	CASSSGQNYGYTF
14	TRBJ2-7	many	TRBD1	TRBV11-2	TGTGCCAGCAGCCTAACCGGGACAGCCGACGAGCAGTACTTC	CASSLTGTADEQYF
15	TRBJ2-7	.	TRBD2	TRBV5-1	TGCGCCAGCAGCTGGGGGAGCGGGATCTTCTACGAGCAGTACTTC	CASSWGSGIFYEQYF
15	TRBJ2-2	.	.	TRBV2	TGTGCCAGCAATCGGGACACCGGCGTCACCGGGGAGCTGTTTTTT	CASNRDTGVTGELFF
14	TRBJ2-7	.	.	TRBV19	TGTGCCAGTAGTATCACGGGCTCCTTCTACGAGCAGTACTTC	CASSITGSFYEQYF
15	TRBJ2-1	few	TRBD2	TRBV19	TGTGCCAGTAGACTACTAGCGGGTAGCCTCAATGAGCAGTTCTTC	CASRLLAGSLNEQFF
12	TRBJ2-3	few	.	TRBV7-2	TGTGCCAGCAGCCAAATATCAGATACGCAGTATTTT	CASSQISDTQYF